This TCR beta chain appears in the sequencing data of a study of blood T cells in healthy people across ages. This clonotype was counted a few times. Its matching antigen is unknown. It was with a sample-barcoded 5' primer and a J-beta primer mix that a second PCR of about 6 to 12 cycles was run. Through a template-switch adaptor with 12 random nucleotides, each cDNA molecule received a tag. TCRdb passed the 5' RACE reads through MiXCR, listing each CDR3 protein once. The table shows 650,000 to 800,000 distinct CDR3 sequences, with 40% to 50% occurring only once. Extractions gave at least 5.5 micrograms of total RNA per sample. Whole-study findings and limits: Naive CD4+ cell counts and diversity both ran higher in long-lived than in aged donors. Per-million-T-cell TCR beta diversity fell roughly linearly with age.

Source material: blood. This receptor was identified in a man aged 55 to 70 in good health.

The CDR3 DNA reads TGCGCCAGCAGCCAAGATGGGACCGGGGGCCATGAGACCCAGTACTTC. Translated: CASSQDGTGGHETQYF. This rearrangement joins TRBV4-1 to TRBJ2-5; D may match TRBD1 or TRBD2 (6 bases each). Germline V gene data show CDR1 as MGHRA and CDR2 as YSYEKL. Trimming pared 0 bases from V and 5 bases from J, leaving 16 bases between. This CDR3 has 16 amino acids.